The rows below give T cell receptor beta chains drawn from one sample of a study of preoperative IRX-2 immunotherapy in early breast cancer. Sequencing used immunoSEQ multiplex PCR; TCRdb keeps in-frame clones, though not all of them. The table shows around 95,000 clones, with just over 85% occurring only once. Material: tumor tissue, obtained after IRX-2 immunotherapy. These receptors were obtained from a human donor with breast cancer. Each CDR3 is given with its conserved first and last residue. The D gene is left open where the match is weak.

J,V,D,DNA,CDR3
TRBJ2-7,TRBV29-1,-,TGCAGCGTTGAGTACGGTTCCTACGAGCAGTACTTC,CSVEYGSYEQYF
TRBJ1-2,TRBV7-6,-,TGTGCCAGCAGCTTGGTATTAGGGACCTCCTCGCTCTACACCTTC,CASSLVLGTSSLYTF
TRBJ1-4,TRBV25-1,-,TGTGCCAGCAGTGAATCAAAAGGGAGGGATGAAAAACTGTTTTTT,CASSESKGRDEKLFF
TRBJ1-1,TRBV6-8,-,TGTGCCAGCAGTTACTCAGTTTCCCCGGGGGGCACTGAAGCTTTCTTT,CASSYSVSPGGTEAFF
TRBJ2-7,TRBV11-3,TRBD2,TGTGCCAGCAGCTTGGCGGGCGGGAGGGCCTCCGAGCAGTACTTC,CASSLAGGRASEQYF
TRBJ2-5,TRBV11-1,TRBD2,TGTGCCAGCAGCCAAGACTCCCTTGGGGCTAGCGGGGGACAAGAGACCCAGTACTTC,CASSQDSLGASGGQETQYF
TRBJ1-2,TRBV12-5,-,TGTGCTAGTGGTCCCGACGCGGTAGGCTATGGCTACACCTTC,CASGPDAVGYGYTF
TRBJ1-1,TRBV5-1,-,TGCGCCAGCAGCTTGGAGGGTAGGAGCACTGAAGCTTTCTTT,CASSLEGRSTEAFF
TRBJ1-4,TRBV6-8,-,TGTGCCAGCACGCGGCGGGGTACTAATGAAAAACTGTTTTTT,CASTRRGTNEKLFF
TRBJ1-5,TRBV6-8,-,TGTGCCAGCAGTTACTCGAAGGTTCAGGTGGGGAATCAGCCCCAGCATTTT,CASSYSKVQVGNQPQHF
TRBJ2-2,TRBV7-1,TRBD2,TGTGCCAGCAGCTTACGGACTAGCGGGAGAATCGGGGAGCTGTTTTTT,CASSLRTSGRIGELFF
TRBJ2-1,TRBV23-1,-,TGCGCCAGCAGCTTTACTTCGGACAGACTCAATGAGCAGTTCTTC,CASSFTSDRLNEQFF
TRBJ2-5,TRBV29-1,-,TGCAGCGTTGGAGCTGGGAAAGAGACCCAGTACTTC,CSVGAGKETQYF
TRBJ1-1,TRBV28,-,TGTGCCAGCAGTTTAGGCCTGGGGTCCACTGAAGCTTTCTTT,CASSLGLGSTEAFF
TRBJ2-3,TRBV7-5,-,TGTGCCAGCAGCTTAGTTGACAGAAACACAGATACGCAGTATTTT,CASSLVDRNTDTQYF
TRBJ2-2,TRBV11-3,TRBD1,TGTGCCAGCAGCTTAGGGGGACAGGGCCGCACCGGGGAGCTGTTTTTT,CASSLGGQGRTGELFF
TRBJ2-5,TRBV18,-,TGTGCCAGCTCACCATCCCCGCCAGGGGCAGATGAGACCCAGTACTTC,CASSPSPPGADETQYF
TRBJ2-3,TRBV19,-,TGTGCCAGTAGGGACAGAGGAAGCACAGATACGCAGTATTTT,CASRDRGSTDTQYF
TRBJ2-7,TRBV11-3,-,TGTGCCAGCAGCATAGGGGGGGGCCAAATCTACGAGCAGTACTTC,CASSIGGGQIYEQYF
TRBJ2-1,TRBV5-1,TRBD2,TGCGCCAGCAATATGATGGCGGGGGAATCCTACAATGAGCAGTTCTTC,CASNMMAGESYNEQFF
TRBJ1-2,TRBV18,TRBD1,TGTGCCAGCTCAAATCGACAGGGGTGGGATGGCTACACCTTC,CASSNRQGWDGYTF
TRBJ2-7,TRBV7-6,-,TGTGCCAGCAGCCCCCTACCGGACCCCTACGAGCAGTACTTC,CASSPLPDPYEQYF
TRBJ1-2,TRBV16,-,TGTGCCAGCAGCCAATCCAAGGGGAATGCCTATGGCTACACCTTC,CASSQSKGNAYGYTF
TRBJ2-5,TRBV6-4,TRBD2,TGTGCCACCCTGAGCGGAGCGGGGGGGCAGGAGACCCAGTACTTC,CATLSGAGGQETQYF
TRBJ2-2,TRBV28,TRBD2,TGTGCCACCAGGCGTAGCGGGAGCGGCGGGGAGCTGTTTTTT,CATRRSGSGGELFF
TRBJ2-1,TRBV30,-,TGTGCCTGGAGGGGCGCGAATGAGCAGTTCTTC,CAWRGANEQFF
TRBJ1-2,TRBV28,TRBD1,TGTGCCAGCAGTCCTCTTCCGGGACAGGGGAGGGGAATCAACTATGGCTACACCTTC,CASSPLPGQGRGINYGYTF
TRBJ2-7,TRBV28,TRBD1,TGTGCCAGCAGTTTATTAGTTGTGCGACAGGGAGTACTGGAGGAGCAGTACTTC,CASSLLVVRQGVLEEQYF
TRBJ2-3,TRBV28,-,TGTGCCAGCAATAGCGCCTCTTTTTCTAGCACAGATACGCAGTATTTT,CASNSASFSSTDTQYF
TRBJ2-2,TRBV25-1,-,TGTGCCAGCAGTTGGCCTGGGGTCGGGGAGCTGTTTTTT,CASSWPGVGELFF
TRBJ2-4,TRBV14,-,TGTGCCAGCAGCCTCGGGTGGGCGACCAAAAACATTCAGTACTTC,CASSLGWATKNIQYF
TRBJ2-2,TRBV5-1,-,TGCGCCAGCAGCTTGGTGGCCGGGACCGGGGAGCTGTTTTTT,CASSLVAGTGELFF